The sequence of this T cell receptor (beta chain) was determined in a study of blood T cell repertoires in COVID-19. The germline V gene encodes CDR1 PRHDT and CDR2 FYEKMQ (reference sequence). Germline trimming cut 5 bases from V and 1 base from J; bases unmatched to any gene: 4. This CDR3 has 15 residues. Repertoires were generated with immunoSEQ multiplex PCR, while TCRdb's copy carries only in-frame clones and drops some. This table holds 150,000 to 200,000 clones, 80% found once. The receptor was isolated from a man aged 65-85 years with active or convalescent COVID-19. The chain has TRBV13 and TRBJ2-7, with 11 bases lining up with TRBD2. Material: peripheral blood. CDR3 loop: CASSGGLAASYEQYF. The CDR3 DNA follows: TGTGCCAGCAGCGGGGGACTAGCGGCGTCCTACGAGCAGTACTTC.